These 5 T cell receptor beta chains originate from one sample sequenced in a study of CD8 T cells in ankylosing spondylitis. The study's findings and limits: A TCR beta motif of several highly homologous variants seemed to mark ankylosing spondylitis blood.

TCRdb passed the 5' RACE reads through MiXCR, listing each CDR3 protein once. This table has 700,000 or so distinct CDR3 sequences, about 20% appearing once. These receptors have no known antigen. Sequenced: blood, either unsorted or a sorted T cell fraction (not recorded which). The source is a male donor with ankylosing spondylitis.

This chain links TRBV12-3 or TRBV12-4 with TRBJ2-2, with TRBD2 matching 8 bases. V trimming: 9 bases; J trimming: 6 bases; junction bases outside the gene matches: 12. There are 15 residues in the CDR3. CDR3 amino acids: CARKLFGRGAGELFF. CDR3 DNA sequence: TGTGCCAGAAAACTTTTCGGGAGGGGGGCCGGGGAGCTGTTTTTT.

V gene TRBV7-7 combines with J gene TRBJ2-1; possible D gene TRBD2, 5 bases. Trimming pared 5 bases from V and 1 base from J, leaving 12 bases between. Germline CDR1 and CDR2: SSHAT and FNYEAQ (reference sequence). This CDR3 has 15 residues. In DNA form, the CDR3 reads TGTGCCAGCAGCCCCGTGGGAGCTTCCTACAATGAGCAGTTCTTC. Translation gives CASSPVGASYNEQFF.

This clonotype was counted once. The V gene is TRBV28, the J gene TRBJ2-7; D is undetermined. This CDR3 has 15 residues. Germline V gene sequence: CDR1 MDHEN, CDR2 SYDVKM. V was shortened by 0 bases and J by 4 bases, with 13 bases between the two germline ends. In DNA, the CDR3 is TGTGCCAGCAGTTTATGGCAGTTCAGGCCTTACGAGCAGTACTTC. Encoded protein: CASSLWQFRPYEQYF.

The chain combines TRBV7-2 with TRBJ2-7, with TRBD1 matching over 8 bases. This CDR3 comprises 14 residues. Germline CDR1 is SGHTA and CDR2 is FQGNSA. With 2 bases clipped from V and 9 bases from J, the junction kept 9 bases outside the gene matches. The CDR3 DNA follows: TGTGCCAGCAGCTTAAAACAGGGGGACTTTGGGCAGTACTTC. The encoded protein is CASSLKQGDFGQYF.

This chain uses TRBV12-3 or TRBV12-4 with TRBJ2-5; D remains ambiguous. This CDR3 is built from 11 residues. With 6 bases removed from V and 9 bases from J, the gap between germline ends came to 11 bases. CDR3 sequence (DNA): TGTGCCAGCAGCCGGCACTGGGCCCAGTACTTC. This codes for CASSRHWAQYF.